This T cell receptor beta chain was found in a study of identical twins. Unique molecular identifiers were present on the cDNA, which also gained a universal primer site by template switching. TCRdb fed the 5' RACE reads into MiXCR, producing one record per CDR3 protein. This sample yields about 890,000 distinct CDR3 sequences, of which about 12% are seen a single time; around 1.6% belongs to the top ten. Findings and caveats of the study: Weaker excess twin sharing was observed in beta out-of-frame sequences. In cord blood, abundant beta clonotypes had fewer insertions; memory showed no trend. Findings came from cross-sectional statistics, without long-term follow-up of donors.

As concerns this clonotype: The antigen remains unidentified.

The CDR3 contains 11 residues. Germline V gene lookup returns CDR1 SQVTM and CDR2 ANQGSEA. The ends were cut back, 2 bases at V and 6 bases at J, with 4 bases in the middle. This sample was shared with a second study, whose subject was yellow fever vaccine responses in identical twins.

V is TRBV29-1 and J is TRBJ2-2; D is unclear. Source material: PBMCs. The receptor was derived from a young woman in good health. CDR3 region: CSVESPGELFF. The CDR3 DNA is TGCAGCGTTGAATCCCCCGGGGAGCTGTTTTTT.